This T cell receptor beta chain was retrieved from a study of vaccination and CD4 T cells after COVID-19. With the Oncomine TCR Beta short-read assay, DNA from cultured CD4+ T cells was sequenced. The authors extracted genomic DNA from cultured CD4+ T cells. MiXCR, run by TCRdb on the PCR reads, gives a single entry per CDR3 protein. The repertoire has around 7,100 distinct CDR3 sequences, 35% of them found once; the top ten carry roughly 34%. Germline loops: CDR1 SGHRS, CDR2 YFSETQ. CDR3 length: 16 residues. The V end lost 0 bases, the J end lost 5 bases, and 16 bases lay between the germline ends. The treatment was: roughly ten-day PBMC culture with coronavirus spike peptide pools or control peptides (ViraFEST assay). Prior to the COVID-19 pandemic (2011-2018), the unexposed donor's CD4+ T cells were collected. As for this clonotype: What it binds is not known.

The clonotype was recovered from a human donor in good health. The chain links TRBV5-1 to TRBJ2-3, with a tentative D call TRBD1 (6 bases). Sequences were obtained from CD4+ T cells from blood, cultured in vitro. Written as DNA, the CDR3 is TGCGCCAGCAGCTTGGCAGACCCGAGAGGGGGAGATACGCAGTATTTT. This sequence encodes CASSLADPRGGDTQYF.